This T cell receptor beta chain was identified in a study of OX40 agonist ivuxolimab in advanced cancers. Study-level points and caveats: Certain nonresponding patients likewise had low normalized T-cell clonal expansion. In CD8+ T cells, expanded clones were on average more numerous than in CD4+.

The CDR3 runs 15 residues. The germline V gene encodes CDR1 SGHNT and CDR2 YENEEA. V was shortened by 2 bases and J by 4 bases, with 13 bases between the two germline ends. The table came from immunoSEQ multiplex PCR; TCRdb's copy has only in-frame clones and leaves some out. The sample lists 60,000 to 85,000 clones, around 89% occurring once. To note about this clone: Its antigen is unidentified.

The chain links TRBV11-3 to TRBJ2-3; possibly TRBD1 or TRBD2 for D (6 bases each). The sequencing here drew on CD4+ or CD8+ T cells sorted from blood, taken in a trial of the OX40 agonist ivuxolimab. The receptor was derived from an adult with an advanced solid tumor such as melanoma, head and neck, liver or kidney cancer. For the CDR3, the DNA is TGTGCCAGCAGCTTACGAGGGGGGAGCGCAGATACGCAGTATTTT. Its protein is CASSLRGGSADTQYF.